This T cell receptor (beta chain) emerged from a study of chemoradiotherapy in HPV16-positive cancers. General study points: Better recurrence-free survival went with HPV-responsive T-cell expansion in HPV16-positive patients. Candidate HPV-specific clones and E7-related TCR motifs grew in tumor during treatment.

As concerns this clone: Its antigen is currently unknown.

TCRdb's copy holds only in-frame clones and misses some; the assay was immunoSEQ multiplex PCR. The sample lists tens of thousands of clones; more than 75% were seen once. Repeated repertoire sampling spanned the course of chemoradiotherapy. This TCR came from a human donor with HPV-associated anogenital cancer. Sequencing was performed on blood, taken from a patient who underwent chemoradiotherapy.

This chain's CDR3 is CASSLKYGYTF. The CDR3 DNA follows: TGTGCCAGCAGCTTGAAGTATGGCTACACCTTC. The chain couples TRBV5-6 to TRBJ1-2; unclear D gene. The CDR3 totals 11 residues. Trimming took off 1 base at V and 5 bases at J, with 3 bases between the two ends. Germline lookup yields CDR1 SGHDT and CDR2 YYEEEE.